This T cell receptor (beta chain) was identified in a study of tumor-infiltrating lymphocytes in primary liver carcinoma. Study-level background: Lesions, classed as T1-T3 N0M0, spanned about 4.2 to 11 cm across. Samples yielded about 3.65 to 7.13 million productive TCRbeta reads, similar across tissue types. Study-level results: The top-250-clone fraction was significantly higher in tumors than in blood (p = 0.039). For tumor-adjacent and tumor-blood pairs, overlap was less than that seen for tumor region pairs.

CDR1 and CDR2 from the germline V gene are SGHTA and FQGNSA. The CDR3 totals 15 residues. The V gene lost 6 bases and the J gene lost 1 base, with 12 bases spanning the gap. Note on this clonotype: The antigen remains undetermined.

The roughly 18-32 mg bulk tissue piece was not sorted before simultaneous RNA and DNA extraction. The researchers produced TCR beta cDNA from around 0.5 ug total RNA with a constant-region primer. ARM-PCR, slightly modified, supplied the TCR beta libraries through three nested multiplex PCR rounds. TRBV1-TRBV30 forward primers and a C-beta reverse primer were used in the first two PCR rounds, which each ran for ten to eleven cycles. MiXCR, run by TCRdb on the multiplex PCR reads, gives a single entry per CDR3 protein. The sample includes 35,000 to 45,000 distinct CDR3 sequences, roughly 73% seen only once; the top ten take 35% to 45%.

Sequencing used tumor-adjacent normal liver tissue. This TCR was sampled from a woman aged 30 to 39 with primary liver carcinoma and hepatitis B virus infection. The chain uses TRBV7-2 and TRBJ2-2, with D maybe TRBD1 (6 bases). The CDR3 region has the DNA TGTGCCAGCAGGTCTCAGGGACAGAACACCGGGGAGCTGTTTTTT. This codes for CASRSQGQNTGELFF.